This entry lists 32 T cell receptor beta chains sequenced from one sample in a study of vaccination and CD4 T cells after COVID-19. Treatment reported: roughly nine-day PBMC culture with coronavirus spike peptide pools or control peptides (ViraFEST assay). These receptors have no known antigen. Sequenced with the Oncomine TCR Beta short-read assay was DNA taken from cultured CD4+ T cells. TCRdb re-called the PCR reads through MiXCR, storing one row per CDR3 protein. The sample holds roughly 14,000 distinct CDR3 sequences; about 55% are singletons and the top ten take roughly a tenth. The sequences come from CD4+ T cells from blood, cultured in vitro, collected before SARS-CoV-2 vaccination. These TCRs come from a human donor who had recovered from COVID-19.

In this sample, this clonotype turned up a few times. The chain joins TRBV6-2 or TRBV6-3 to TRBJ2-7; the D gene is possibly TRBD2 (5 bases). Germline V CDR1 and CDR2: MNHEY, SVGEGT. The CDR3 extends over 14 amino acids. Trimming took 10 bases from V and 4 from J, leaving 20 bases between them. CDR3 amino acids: CATLRLGLYYEQYF. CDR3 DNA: TGTGCCACTCTCCGTCTAGGACTTTATTACGAGCAGTACTTC.

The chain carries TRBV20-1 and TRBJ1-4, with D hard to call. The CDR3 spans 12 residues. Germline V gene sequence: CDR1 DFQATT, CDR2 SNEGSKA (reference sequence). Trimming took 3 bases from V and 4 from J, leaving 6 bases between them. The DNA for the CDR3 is TGCAGTGCTAGTCCCAGTAATGAAAAACTGTTTTTT. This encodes CSASPSNEKLFF.

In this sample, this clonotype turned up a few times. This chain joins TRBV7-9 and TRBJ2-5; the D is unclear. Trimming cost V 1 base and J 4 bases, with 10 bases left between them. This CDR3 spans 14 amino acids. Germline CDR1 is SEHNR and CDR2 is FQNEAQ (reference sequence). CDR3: CASSLGGPRETQYF. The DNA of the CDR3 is TGTGCCAGCAGCTTAGGCGGTCCTCGAGAGACCCAGTACTTC.

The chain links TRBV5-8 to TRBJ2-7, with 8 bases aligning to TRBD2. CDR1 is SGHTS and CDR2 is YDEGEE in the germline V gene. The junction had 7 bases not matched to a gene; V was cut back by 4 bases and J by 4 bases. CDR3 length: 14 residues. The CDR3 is CASSRSGSKYEQYF. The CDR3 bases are TGTGCCAGCAGCCGGAGCGGGAGTAAGTACGAGCAGTACTTC.

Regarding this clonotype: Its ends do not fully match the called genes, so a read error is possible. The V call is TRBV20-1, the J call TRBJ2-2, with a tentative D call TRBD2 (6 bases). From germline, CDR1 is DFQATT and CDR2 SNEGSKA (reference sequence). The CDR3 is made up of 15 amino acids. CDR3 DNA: TGCAGTGCTAGGCCCGGCGGGATGAACGCCGGGGAGCTGTTTTTT. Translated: CSARPGGMNAGELFF.

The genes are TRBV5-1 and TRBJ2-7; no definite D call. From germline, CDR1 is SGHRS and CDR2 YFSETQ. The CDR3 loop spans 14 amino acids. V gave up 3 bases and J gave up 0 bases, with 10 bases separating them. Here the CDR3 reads CASSSLGFSYEQYF. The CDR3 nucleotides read TGCGCCAGCAGCTCTCTAGGCTTCTCCTACGAGCAGTACTTC.

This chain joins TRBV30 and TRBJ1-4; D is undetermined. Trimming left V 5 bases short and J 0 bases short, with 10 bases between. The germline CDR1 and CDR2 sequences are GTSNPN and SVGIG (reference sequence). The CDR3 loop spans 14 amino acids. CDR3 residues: CAWGEAATNEKLFF. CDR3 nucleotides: TGTGCCTGGGGGGAAGCGGCAACTAATGAAAAACTGTTTTTT.

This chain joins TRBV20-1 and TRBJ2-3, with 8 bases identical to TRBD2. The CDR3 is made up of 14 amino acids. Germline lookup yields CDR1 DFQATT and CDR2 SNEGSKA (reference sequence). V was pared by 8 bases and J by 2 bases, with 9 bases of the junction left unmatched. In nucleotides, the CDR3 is TGCAGTCCCTCTAGCGGGCACCACACAGATACGCAGTATTTT. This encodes CSPSSGHHTDTQYF.

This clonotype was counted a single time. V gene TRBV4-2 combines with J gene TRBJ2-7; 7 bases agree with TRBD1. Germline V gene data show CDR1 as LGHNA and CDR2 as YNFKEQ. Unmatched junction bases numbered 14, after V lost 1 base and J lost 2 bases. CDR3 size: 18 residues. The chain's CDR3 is CASSQGSKYRGFTYEQYF. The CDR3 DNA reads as TGTGCCAGCAGCCAAGGGTCAAAATACAGGGGCTTCACCTACGAGCAGTACTTC.

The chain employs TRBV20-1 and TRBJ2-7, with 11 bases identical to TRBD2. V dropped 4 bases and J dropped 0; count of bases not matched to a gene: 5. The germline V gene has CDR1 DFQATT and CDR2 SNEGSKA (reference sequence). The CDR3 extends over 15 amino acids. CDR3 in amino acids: CSATGTSGDSYEQYF. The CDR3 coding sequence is TGCAGTGCTACGGGGACTAGCGGAGACTCCTACGAGCAGTACTTC.

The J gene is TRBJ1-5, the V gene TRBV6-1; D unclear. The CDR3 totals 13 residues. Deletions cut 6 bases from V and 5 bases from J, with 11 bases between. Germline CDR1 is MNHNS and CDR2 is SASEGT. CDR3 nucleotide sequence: TGTGCCAGCAGCCCCGGGTGGGATCAGCCCCAGCATTTT. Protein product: CASSPGWDQPQHF.

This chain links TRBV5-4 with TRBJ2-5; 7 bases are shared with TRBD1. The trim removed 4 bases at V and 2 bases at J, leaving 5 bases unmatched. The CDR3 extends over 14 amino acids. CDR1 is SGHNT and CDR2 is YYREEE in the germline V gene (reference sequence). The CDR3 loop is CASSRSRGQETQYF. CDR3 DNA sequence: TGTGCCAGCAGCCGATCCAGGGGGCAAGAGACCCAGTACTTC.

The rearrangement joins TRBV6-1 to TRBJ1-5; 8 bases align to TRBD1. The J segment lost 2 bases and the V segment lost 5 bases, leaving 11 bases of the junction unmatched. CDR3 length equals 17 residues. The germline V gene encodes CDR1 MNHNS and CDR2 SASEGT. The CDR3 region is CASSPGGQGGRNQPQHF. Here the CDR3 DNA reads TGTGCCAGCAGTCCGGGAGGACAGGGCGGACGCAATCAGCCCCAGCATTTT.

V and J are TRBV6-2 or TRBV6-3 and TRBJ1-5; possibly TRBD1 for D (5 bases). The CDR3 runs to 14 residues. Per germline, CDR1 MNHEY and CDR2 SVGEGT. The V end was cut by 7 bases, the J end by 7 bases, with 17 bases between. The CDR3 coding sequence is TGTGCCAGCAAGATAGCGCCGCAGGGCCAGCCCCAGCATTTT. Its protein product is CASKIAPQGQPQHF.

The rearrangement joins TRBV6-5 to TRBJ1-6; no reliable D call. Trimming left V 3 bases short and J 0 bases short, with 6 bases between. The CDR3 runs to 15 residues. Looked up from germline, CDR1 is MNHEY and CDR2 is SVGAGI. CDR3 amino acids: CASSYGSSYNSPLHF. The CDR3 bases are TGTGCCAGCAGTTATGGGAGCTCCTATAATTCACCCCTCCACTTT.

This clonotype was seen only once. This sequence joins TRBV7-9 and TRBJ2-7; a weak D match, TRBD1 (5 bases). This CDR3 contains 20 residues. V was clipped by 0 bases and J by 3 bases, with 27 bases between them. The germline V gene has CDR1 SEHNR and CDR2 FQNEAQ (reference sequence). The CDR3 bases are TGTGCCAGCAGCTTAGCGCCAAGAGATCAGGGCCTGATAGGCATCTACGAGCAGTACTTC. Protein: CASSLAPRDQGLIGIYEQYF.

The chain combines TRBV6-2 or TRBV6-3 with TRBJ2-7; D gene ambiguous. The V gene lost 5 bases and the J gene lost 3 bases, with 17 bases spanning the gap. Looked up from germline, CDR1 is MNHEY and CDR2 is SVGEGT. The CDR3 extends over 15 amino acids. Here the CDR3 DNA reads TGTGCCAGCAGTGTTGATAGGGTCCGACGCTACGAGCAGTACTTC. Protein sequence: CASSVDRVRRYEQYF.

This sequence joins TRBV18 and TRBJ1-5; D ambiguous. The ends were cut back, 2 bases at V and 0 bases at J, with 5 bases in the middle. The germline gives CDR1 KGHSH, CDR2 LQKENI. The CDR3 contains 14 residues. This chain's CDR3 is CASSPGLSNQPQHF. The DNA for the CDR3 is TGTGCCAGCTCACCAGGACTTAGCAATCAGCCCCAGCATTTT. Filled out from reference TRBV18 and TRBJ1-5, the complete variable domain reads NAGVMQNPRHLVRRRGQEARLRCSPMKGHSHVYWYRQLPEEGLKFMVYLQKENIIDESGMPKERFSAEFPKEGPSILRIQQVVRGDSAAYFCASSPGLSNQPQHFGDGTRLSIL.

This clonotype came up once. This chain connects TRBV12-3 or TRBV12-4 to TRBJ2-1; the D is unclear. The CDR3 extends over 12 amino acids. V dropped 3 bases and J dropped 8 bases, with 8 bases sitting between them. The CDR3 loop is CASSFGDDEQFF. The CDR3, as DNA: TGTGCCAGCAGTTTCGGAGATGATGAGCAGTTCTTC.

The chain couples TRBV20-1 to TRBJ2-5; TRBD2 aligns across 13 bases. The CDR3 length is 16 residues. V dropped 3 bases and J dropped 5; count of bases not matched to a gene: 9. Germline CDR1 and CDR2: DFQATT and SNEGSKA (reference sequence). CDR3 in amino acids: CSASTPGLAGTETQYF. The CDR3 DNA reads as TGCAGTGCTAGTACTCCGGGACTAGCGGGAACGGAGACCCAGTACTTC.

The CDR3, as DNA: TGTGCCACCAGCAGAGATTTAGGACAGGTCTCGACCTGGACCCAGTACTTC. This sequence encodes CATSRDLGQVSTWTQYF. The chain recombines TRBV15 with TRBJ2-5, with TRBD1 matching over 7 bases. V was pared by 0 bases and J by 7 bases, with 14 bases of the junction left unmatched. This CDR3 contains 17 residues. CDR1 and CDR2 from the germline V gene are LNHNV and YYDKDF (reference sequence).

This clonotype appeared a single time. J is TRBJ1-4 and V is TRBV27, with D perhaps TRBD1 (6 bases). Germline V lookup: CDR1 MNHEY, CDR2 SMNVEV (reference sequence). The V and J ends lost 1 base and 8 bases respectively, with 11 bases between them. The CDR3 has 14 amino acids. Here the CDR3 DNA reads TGTGCCAGCAGTTTATTCGGGACAATGGAAAAACTGTTTTTT. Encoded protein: CASSLFGTMEKLFF.

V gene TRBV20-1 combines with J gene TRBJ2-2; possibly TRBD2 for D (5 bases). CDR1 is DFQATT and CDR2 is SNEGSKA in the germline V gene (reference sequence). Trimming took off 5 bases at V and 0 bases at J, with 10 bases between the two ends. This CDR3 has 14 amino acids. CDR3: CSAGGLSNTGELFF. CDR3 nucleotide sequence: TGCAGTGCTGGCGGACTCTCGAACACCGGGGAGCTGTTTTTT.

CDR3 amino acids: CASISGPSSYNSPLHF. DNA for the CDR3: TGTGCCAGCATTTCAGGCCCGAGCTCCTATAATTCACCCCTCCACTTT. J is TRBJ1-6 and V is TRBV7-3, with D unclear. V lost 7 bases, J lost 0 bases, and 13 bases lay in between. This CDR3 has 16 residues. Per the germline V gene, CDR1 is SGHTA and CDR2 is FQGTGA.

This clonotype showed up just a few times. The CDR3 is CASSVANGGYTF. The DNA for the CDR3 is TGTGCCAGCAGCGTAGCAAACGGTGGCTACACCTTC. The rearrangement links TRBV9 to TRBJ1-2, with unresolved D. Germline V gene lookup returns CDR1 SGDLS and CDR2 YYNGEE. This CDR3 spans 12 amino acids. V lost 0 bases and J lost 7, with 7 bases in between. The full variable domain, completed using reference TRBV9 and TRBJ1-2, is DSGVTQTPKHLITATGQRVTLRCSPRSGDLSVYWYQQSLDQGLQFLIQYYNGEERAKGNILERFSAQQFPDLHSELNLSSLELGDSALYFCASSVANGGYTFGSGTRLTVV.

This CDR3 is CANEPGTGVQAYSNQPQHF. DNA of the CDR3: TGTGCCAACGAACCCGGGACAGGGGTACAGGCTTATAGCAATCAGCCCCAGCATTTT. The chain joins TRBV12-3 or TRBV12-4 to TRBJ1-5, with TRBD1 matching 10 bases. The CDR3 is 19 residues long. V shed 10 bases, J shed 0 bases, and the junction held 18 bases outside the gene matches.

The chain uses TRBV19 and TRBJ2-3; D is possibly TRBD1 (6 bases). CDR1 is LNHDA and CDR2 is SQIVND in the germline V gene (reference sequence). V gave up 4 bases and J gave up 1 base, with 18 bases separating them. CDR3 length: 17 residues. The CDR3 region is CASSTNAGTRRTDTQYF. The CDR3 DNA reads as TGTGCCAGTAGTACCAACGCCGGGACAAGACGCACAGATACGCAGTATTTT.

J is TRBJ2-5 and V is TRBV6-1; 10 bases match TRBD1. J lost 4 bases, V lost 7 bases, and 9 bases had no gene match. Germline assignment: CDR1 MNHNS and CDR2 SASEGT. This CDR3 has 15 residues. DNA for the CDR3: TGTGCCAGCACTATTCGGACAGGGGGGGGAGAGACCCAGTACTTC. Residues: CASTIRTGGGETQYF.

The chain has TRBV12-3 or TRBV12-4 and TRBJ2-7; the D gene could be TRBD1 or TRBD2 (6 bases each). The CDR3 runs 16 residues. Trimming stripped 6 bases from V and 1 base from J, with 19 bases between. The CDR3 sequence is CASRGAGQGFSYEQYF. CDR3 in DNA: TGTGCCAGCAGGGGGGCGGGGCAGGGGTTTTCCTACGAGCAGTACTTC.

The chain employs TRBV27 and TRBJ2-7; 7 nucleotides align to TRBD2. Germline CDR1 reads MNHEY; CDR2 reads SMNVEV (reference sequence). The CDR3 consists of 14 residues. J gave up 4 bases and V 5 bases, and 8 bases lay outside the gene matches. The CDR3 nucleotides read TGTGCCAGCAGTAGGGCGGGAGCGGGGTACGAGCAGTACTTC. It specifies CASSRAGAGYEQYF.

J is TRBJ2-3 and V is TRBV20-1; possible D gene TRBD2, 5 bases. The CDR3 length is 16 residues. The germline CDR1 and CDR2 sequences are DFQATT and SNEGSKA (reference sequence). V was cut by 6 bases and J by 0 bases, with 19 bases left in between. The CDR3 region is CSATRPRGHSTDTQYF. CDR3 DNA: TGCAGTGCAACACGACCCCGGGGTCATAGCACAGATACGCAGTATTTT.

The CDR3 DNA follows: TGTGCCACCAGCAGAGATCTGCAAGGGACAGGGGGCTATGGTGAGCAGTTCTTC. Amino acids: CATSRDLQGTGGYGEQFF. This chain connects TRBV15 to TRBJ2-1; 12 positions agree with TRBD1. The CDR3 has 18 amino acids. The germline CDR1 and CDR2 sequences are LNHNV and YYDKDF (reference sequence). The ends lost 0 bases at V and 9 bases at J; junction bases unmatched: 12. The full variable domain, rest sourced from reference TRBV15 and TRBJ2-1, is DAMVIQNPRYQVTQFGKPVTLSCSQTLNHNVMYWYQQKSSQAPKLLFHYYDKDFNNEADTPDNFQSRRPNTSFCFLDIRSPGLGDTAMYLCATSRDLQGTGGYGEQFFGPGTRLTVL.